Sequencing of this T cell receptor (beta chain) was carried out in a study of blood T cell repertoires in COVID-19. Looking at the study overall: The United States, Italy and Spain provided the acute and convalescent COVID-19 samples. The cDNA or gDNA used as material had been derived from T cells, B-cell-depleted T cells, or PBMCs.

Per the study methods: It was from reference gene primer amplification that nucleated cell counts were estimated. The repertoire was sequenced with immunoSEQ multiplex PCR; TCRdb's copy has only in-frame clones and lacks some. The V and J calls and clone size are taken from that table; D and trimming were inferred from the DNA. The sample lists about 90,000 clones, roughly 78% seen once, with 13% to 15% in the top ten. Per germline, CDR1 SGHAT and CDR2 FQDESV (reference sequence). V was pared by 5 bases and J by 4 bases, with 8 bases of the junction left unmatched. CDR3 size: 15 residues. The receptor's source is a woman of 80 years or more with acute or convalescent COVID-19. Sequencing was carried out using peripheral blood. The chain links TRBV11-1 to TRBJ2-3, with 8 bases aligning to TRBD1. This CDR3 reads CASSPRDRFSDTQYF. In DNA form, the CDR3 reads TGTGCCAGCAGCCCCCGGGACAGGTTCTCAGATACGCAGTATTTT.